The present T cell receptor (beta chain) was sequenced within a study of siplizumab effects on memory and regulatory T cells. Whole-study context: Mixed lymphocyte reactions were matched in twos, containing siplizumab at 0.8 to 1 ug/mL or lacking drug.

Germline V gene sequence: CDR1 LNHDA, CDR2 SQIVND (reference sequence). Trimming cost V 8 bases and J 5 bases, with 15 bases left between them. This CDR3 is 13 amino acids long. Kept together in coculture, the mixed lymphocyte reaction cells spent about 6 days at 37°C. Assay: immunoSEQ multiplex PCR; the TCRdb copy retains only in-frame clones and omits some. The data show over 10,000 clones, 45% to 50% seen once. In this sample, this clone turned up a few times. The antigen remains unidentified. Findings and limits, study-wide: Mappable CD4+ clones that were alloreactive averaged about 69% Treg-derived with siplizumab versus approximately 29% in controls. Alloreactive sequences tracing back to unstimulated CD4+ memory cells fell significantly with siplizumab.

This TCR came from a human donor in good health; the cells came from an allogeneic mixed lymphocyte reaction. Some clones in this sample may be carry-over from other donors' samples. The sample was CFSE-low (dividing) CD8+ T cells sorted from an allogeneic mixed lymphocyte reaction. The V gene is TRBV19, the J gene TRBJ2-5; D may be TRBD2 (6 bases). CDR3 amino acids: CASERASGETQYF. Written as DNA, the CDR3 is TGTGCCAGTGAGCGGGCCTCCGGGGAGACCCAGTACTTC. Full variable domain (outside the CDR3, taken from reference TRBV19 and TRBJ2-5): DGGITQSPKYLFRKEGQNVTLSCEQNLNHDAMYWYRQDPGQGLRLIYYSQIVNDFQKGDIAEGYSVSREKKESFPLTVTSAQKNPTAFYLCASERASGETQYFGPGTRLLVL.